The rows below give T cell receptor beta chains drawn from one sample of a study of T cells in Graves' hyperthyroidism and ophthalmopathy. TCRdb independently ran MiXCR on the multiplex PCR reads; one entry per CDR3 protein. The top ten hold more than 25% of the sample, which has about 280,000 distinct CDR3 sequences, less than 30% seen once. The sequencing sample was made of blood. These receptors all come from a man between 35 and 55 years old with Graves' hyperthyroidism that later progressed to Graves' ophthalmopathy. CDR3s include the opening cysteine and the closing phenylalanine or tryptophan. Fields, in order: V gene, J gene, clone size, D gene, CDR3 DNA, CDR3 protein. The D gene is left open where the match is weak. Only some rows state a clone size, as once, few, many or a class for expanded clones.

>TRBV10-3|TRBJ2-3|many|TRBD1
TGTGCCATCAGGGCGACAGGGACGGGCGCAGATACGCAGTATTTT
CAIRATGTGADTQYF
>TRBV7-2|TRBJ2-5|NA|NA
TGTGCCAGCACCCTAGGCCGGGGTAACCAGTACTTC
CASTLGRGNQYF
>TRBV7-3|TRBJ1-5|many|TRBD1
TGTGCCAGCCCCCATTGCCGTCGACAGGGGAAATATAGCAATCAGCCCCAGCATTTT
CASPHCRRQGKYSNQPQHF
>TRBV4-3|TRBJ1-3|NA|TRBD1
TGCGCCAGCAGCCAAGTAGCACAGGGGTTAGGAAACACCATATATTTT
CASSQVAQGLGNTIYF
>TRBV7-6|TRBJ1-1|NA|NA
TGTGCCAGCAGCAAAAAGACAGGACTGGACACTGAAGCTTTCTTT
CASSKKTGLDTEAFF
>TRBV15|TRBJ1-5|many|NA
TGTGCCACCAGCACAAGTCGGACCGCAAGAAATCAGCCCCAGCATTTT
CATSTSRTARNQPQHF
>TRBV5-1|TRBJ1-1|many|NA
TGCGCCAGCAAAGAGGCGGGTTCGAACACTGAAGCTTTCTTT
CASKEAGSNTEAFF
>TRBV12-3/TRBV12-4|TRBJ2-7|NA|TRBD2
TGTGCCAGCAGTTTGGGACTAGCGGGCGAGCAGTACTTC
CASSLGLAGEQYF
>TRBV12-3/TRBV12-4|TRBJ1-1|NA|TRBD1
TGTGCCAGCAGTCCGACAGGGGGCAGGACTGAAGCTTTCTTT
CASSPTGGRTEAFF
>TRBV3-1|TRBJ2-7|many|NA
TGTGCCAGCAGCCAAGGTGTGGTTACTTCCTACGAGCAGTACTTC
CASSQGVVTSYEQYF
>TRBV18|TRBJ2-4|NA|NA
TGTGCCAGCTCACCAATGGCTAGCGACCTAGCCAAAAACATTCAGTACTTC
CASSPMASDLAKNIQYF
>TRBV30|TRBJ1-5|many|TRBD1
TGTGCCTGGAGTAACACAGGGGAAACTCAGCCCCAGCATTTT
CAWSNTGETQPQHF
>TRBV7-9|TRBJ2-7|many|TRBD2
TGTGCCAGCAAGCGGGATTCCGAGCAGTACTTC
CASKRDSEQYF